The clone carrying this T cell receptor (beta chain) was counted only a few times. The target antigen is unknown. These data originate in a study of cytotoxic CD8 clonotypes in ibrutinib-treated CLL. Study-level points and caveats: The study found clonality rose at ibrutinib response, then fell toward baseline at progression.

Sequenced by immunoSEQ multiplex PCR; TCRdb stores in-frame clones only, minus some. Here the sample spans about 140,000 clones, around 76% being singletons. There are 14 residues in the CDR3. V lost 11 bases, J lost 0 bases, and 7 bases stayed unmatched. CDR1 and CDR2 (germline): SEHNR, FQNEAQ (reference sequence). J is TRBJ2-1 and V is TRBV7-9; 7 nucleotides align to TRBD1. The specimen comprised PBMCs, sampled after 24 months of ibrutinib treatment. This sequence was found in a human donor with chronic lymphocytic leukemia. CDR3 residues: CALTRDSSYNEQFF. The DNA of the CDR3 is TGTGCCCTTACCCGGGACAGCTCCTACAATGAGCAGTTCTTC.